The rows below give T cell receptor beta chains drawn from one sample of a study of blood T cell repertoires in COVID-19. Sequencing used immunoSEQ multiplex PCR; TCRdb keeps in-frame clones, though not all of them. This table has approximately 250,000 clones, nearly 85% appearing once. The specimen sequenced was peripheral blood. These receptors all come from a human donor in a cohort sampled during active COVID-19. Both conserved end residues are part of each CDR3. A D gene is named only where the DNA matches it firmly. Clone size appears in some rows only: once, few, many, or a class for an expanded clone.

D gene,clone size,V gene,J gene,CDR3 protein,CDR3 DNA
TRBD1,.,TRBV19,TRBJ2-3,CASSTRTGVGTDTQYF,TGTGCCAGTAGTACGCGGACAGGGGTGGGCACAGATACGCAGTATTTT
TRBD2,once,TRBV16,TRBJ2-5,CARGTSVDF,TGTGCCAGGGGGACTAGCGTTGACTTC
.,.,TRBV7-9,TRBJ1-1,CASSLVGGTTEAFF,TGTGCCAGCAGCTTGGTGGGGGGGACCACTGAAGCTTTCTTT
TRBD2,.,TRBV12-5,TRBJ2-1,CASGPGGFNEQFF,TGTGCTAGTGGTCCGGGGGGTTTCAATGAGCAGTTCTTC
.,.,TRBV18,TRBJ1-6,CASSPSRSPGANNSPLHF,TGTGCCAGCTCACCCTCAAGATCCCCAGGGGCGAATAATTCACCCCTCCACTTT
.,.,TRBV27,TRBJ1-2,CASSAGIGYTF,TGTGCCAGCAGTGCAGGGATCGGCTACACCTTC
TRBD1,.,TRBV5-1,TRBJ1-6,CASSATGQGISPLHF,TGCGCCAGCAGCGCAACGGGACAGGGCATTTCACCCCTCCACTTT
.,.,TRBV12-3/TRBV12-4,TRBJ1-2,CASTQDTYGYTF,TGTGCCAGCACCCAGGACACCTATGGCTACACCTTC
.,.,TRBV27,TRBJ2-2,CASRADRALTGELFF,TGTGCCAGCCGCGCCGACAGAGCACTCACCGGGGAGCTGTTTTTT
TRBD1,few,TRBV9,TRBJ1-3,CASSSRGQGGNTIYF,TGTGCCAGCAGCAGTCGAGGACAGGGGGGAAACACCATATATTTT
.,.,TRBV5-4,TRBJ2-6,CASSYEASGANVLTF,TGTGCCAGCAGCTATGAGGCCTCTGGGGCCAACGTCCTGACTTTC
TRBD2,.,TRBV24-1,TRBJ2-7,CATSAFSGSTYEQYF,TGTGCCACCAGTGCCTTTAGCGGGAGCACCTACGAGCAGTACTTC
.,.,TRBV5-8,TRBJ2-7,CASSLRRAYEQYF,TGTGCCAGCAGCTTGCGCAGGGCCTACGAGCAGTACTTC
TRBD2,.,TRBV28,TRBJ2-7,CASITHGLAGSYEQYF,TGTGCCAGCATCACTCACGGACTAGCGGGTTCTTACGAGCAGTACTTC
.,.,TRBV2,TRBJ2-1,CASSPDYRDNEQFF,TGTGCCAGCAGTCCGGACTATAGGGACAATGAGCAGTTCTTC
TRBD2,.,TRBV5-1,TRBJ2-5,CASSLEAGGPRETQYF,TGCGCCAGCAGCTTGGAAGCGGGAGGGCCGCGGGAGACCCAGTACTTC
.,.,TRBV7-4,TRBJ2-7,CASSLGFRYNAFHEQYF,TGTGCCAGCAGCTTAGGGTTCCGCTATAACGCGTTCCACGAGCAGTACTTC
.,.,TRBV5-1,TRBJ1-4,CASSPRAGALNEKLFF,TGCGCCAGCAGCCCCCGAGCGGGGGCCCTTAATGAAAAACTGTTTTTT
TRBD2,.,TRBV27,TRBJ2-1,CASIGLAGGIEQFF,TGTGCCAGCATAGGGCTAGCGGGAGGAATTGAGCAGTTCTTC
.,.,TRBV7-9,TRBJ2-7,CASSLPLGGSYEQYF,TGTGCCAGCAGCTTGCCTCTTGGAGGCTCCTACGAGCAGTACTTC